The 16 T cell receptor beta chains given below trace back to one sample, sequenced in a study of shared clonotypes between healthy human individuals. Sequencing was performed with immunoSEQ multiplex PCR; in TCRdb, only in-frame clones are kept and a portion is missing. The sample consists of fewer than 550,000 clones, over 60% of them appearing once. The sample was PBMCs. The receptor set was obtained from a woman aged 40 to 49 in good health. Some clones in this sample may be carry-over from other donors' samples.

The chain employs TRBV19 and TRBJ2-5; the D gene is possibly TRBD1 (6 bases). Germline CDR1 and CDR2: LNHDA and SQIVND (reference sequence). Trimming pared 1 base from V and 1 base from J, leaving 7 bases between. The CDR3 is 14 amino acids. In DNA form, the CDR3 reads TGTGCCAGTAGTATAGGACAGGCCCAAGAGACCCAGTACTTC. It is translated as CASSIGQAQETQYF.

V usage is TRBV28 and J usage is TRBJ1-5; 7 bases fit TRBD1. CDR3 length: 14 amino acids. Trimming took 6 bases from V and 5 from J; bases not matched to a gene: 7. CDR1 is MDHEN, CDR2 SYDVKM, per germline. The CDR3 loop is CASSPPQGHQPQHF. CDR3 in DNA: TGTGCCAGCAGCCCCCCACAGGGGCATCAGCCCCAGCATTTT.

The chain employs TRBV4-1 and TRBJ1-4; 8 nucleotides align to TRBD1. Germline CDR1 reads MGHRA; CDR2 reads YSYEKL. The CDR3 runs 18 residues. V lost 3 bases to trimming and J lost 0 bases; unmatched junction nucleotides: 9. The CDR3 here is CASSHPRGRGATNEKLFF. In DNA form, the CDR3 reads TGCGCCAGCAGCCACCCCAGGGGGCGGGGGGCAACTAATGAAAAACTGTTTTTT.

This clone has ten or more counts. V and J are TRBV19 and TRBJ2-2; D is possibly TRBD2 (6 bases). Looked up from germline, CDR1 is LNHDA and CDR2 is SQIVND (reference sequence). V was pared by 8 bases and J by 7 bases, with 17 bases between. CDR3 length equals 14 residues. CDR3 bases: TGTGCCAGTTGCCCGATGGGGGGAGTCGGGGAGCTGTTTTTT. Protein product: CASCPMGGVGELFF.

At least ten counts were recorded for this clone. The rearrangement joins TRBV18 to TRBJ1-1; 9 nucleotides agree with TRBD1. The ends lost 6 bases at V and 2 bases at J; junction bases unmatched: 1. The CDR3 runs 13 residues. CDR1 KGHSH and CDR2 LQKENI come from the germline V gene. The CDR3 spells CASSGQGNTEAFF. The CDR3, as DNA: TGTGCCAGCTCGGGACAGGGAAACACTGAAGCTTTCTTT.

This clone was picked up a small number of times. The chain carries TRBV5-5 and TRBJ1-1; 11 bases agree with TRBD1. The germline V gene has CDR1 SGHKS and CDR2 YYEKEE (reference sequence). CDR3 length: 18 residues. Trimming at V came to 4 bases and at J to 4 bases, leaving 15 bases not matched to a gene. CDR3 sequence reads: CASSPGPGTGGGSTEAFF. CDR3 nucleotide sequence: TGTGCCAGCAGCCCGGGCCCCGGGACAGGGGGTGGAAGCACTGAAGCTTTCTTT. The full variable domain, its missing parts supplied by reference TRBV5-5 and TRBJ1-1, is DAGVTQSPTHLIKTRGQQVTLRCSPISGHKSVSWYQQVLGQGPQFIFQYYEKEERGRGNFPDRFSARQFPNYSSELNVNALLLGDSALYLCASSPGPGTGGGSTEAFFGQGTRLTVV.

The J gene is TRBJ2-7, the V gene TRBV10-1, with D perhaps TRBD1 (5 bases). Trimming removed 0 bases from V and 2 bases from J, with 8 bases in between. CDR1 WNHNN and CDR2 SYGVQD come from the germline V gene (reference sequence). The length of the CDR3 is 14 residues. The CDR3, as DNA: TGCGCCAGCAGTGAGTCGACAGCCCCCTACGAGCAGTACTTC. It encodes CASSESTAPYEQYF.

As regards this clone: A much larger clone differs from this one at a single base, so this may be a read error. The chain recombines TRBV6-6 with TRBJ2-5; D gene unclear. The DNA matches TRBJ2-7 better at its end, which makes the J call doubtful. This CDR3 comprises 11 residues. CDR1 MNHNY and CDR2 SVGAGI come from the germline V gene (reference sequence). The CDR3 bases are TGTGCCAGCAGTGCCTCCTACGAGCAGTACTTC. It translates to CASSASYEQYF.

The gene calls are TRBV30 and TRBJ2-4; TRBD1 aligns across 7 bases. The V segment lost 2 bases and the J segment 0 bases; nucleotides outside the gene matches: 4. CDR3 length equals 15 residues. Germline V gene data show CDR1 as GTSNPN and CDR2 as SVGIG (reference sequence). The CDR3 region has the DNA TGTGCCTGGAGTACCGACAGGGTAGCCAAAAACATTCAGTACTTC. Translating it yields CAWSTDRVAKNIQYF.

The V call is TRBV29-1, the J call TRBJ2-3, with 10 bases fitting TRBD2. The V segment lost 1 base and the J segment 2 bases; nucleotides outside the gene matches: 15. CDR1 SQVTM and CDR2 ANQGSEA come from the germline V gene. The CDR3 has 19 residues. The CDR3 spells CSVEVRELAGRRVTDTQYF. DNA for the CDR3: TGCAGCGTTGAAGTACGGGAACTAGCGGGGCGACGTGTCACAGATACGCAGTATTTT.

The rearrangement links TRBV27 to TRBJ2-3; 9 bases are shared with TRBD1. V shed 7 bases, J shed 4 bases, and the junction held 9 bases outside the gene matches. CDR3 length equals 15 residues. Germline values: CDR1 MNHEY, CDR2 SMNVEV (reference sequence). The DNA for the CDR3 is TGTGCCAGCAACAACAGGGGGCGAGGGGCAGATACGCAGTATTTT. As protein: CASNNRGRGADTQYF.

The V call is TRBV2, the J call TRBJ2-7; D possibly matches TRBD1 or TRBD2 (5 bases each). Germline values: CDR1 SNHLY, CDR2 FYNNEI. With 6 bases removed from V and 5 bases from J, the gap between germline ends came to 14 bases. CDR3 length equals 13 residues. The CDR3 reads CASRGTSGDEQYF. The CDR3 DNA follows: TGTGCCAGCAGAGGGACCTCCGGCGACGAGCAGTACTTC.

For this clone: At the DNA level, this CDR3 is encoded by other sequences in the same sample as well. The chain carries TRBV4-2 and TRBJ2-5, with D tentatively TRBD1 (6 bases). This CDR3 is built from 15 residues. The V and J ends lost 1 base and 5 bases respectively, with 14 bases between them. Germline lookup yields CDR1 LGHNA and CDR2 YNFKEQ. DNA for the CDR3: TGTGCCAGCAGCCAAGCCGTTAGGGGGTACGAGACCCAGTACTTC. It translates to CASSQAVRGYETQYF.

The chain is built from TRBV15 and TRBJ2-7; perhaps TRBD1 as D (6 bases). V was cut by 3 bases and J by 0 bases, with 9 bases left in between. The germline gives CDR1 LNHNV, CDR2 YYDKDF (reference sequence). This CDR3 is 14 amino acids long. CDR3 nucleotides: TGTGCCACCAGCAGCAGGGGCCCCTCCTACGAGCAGTACTTC. It specifies CATSSRGPSYEQYF.

The chain links TRBV29-1 to TRBJ2-1; TRBD2 matches 9 bases. The germline V gene has CDR1 SQVTM and CDR2 ANQGSEA. The CDR3 contains 14 residues. With V trimmed by 6 bases and J by 7 bases, 10 bases remained unmatched. CDR3 bases: TGCAGCGTCTATACCGGACTAGCGAGTAATGAGCAGTTCTTC. It codes for CSVYTGLASNEQFF.

The chain employs TRBV6-1 and TRBJ1-5; D may be TRBD1 (5 bases). CDR1 MNHNS and CDR2 SASEGT come from the germline V gene. Between the trimmed V and J ends, which lost 7 bases and 3 bases, there was a span of 10 bases. The CDR3 is 13 residues long. The CDR3 here is CASTDSYNQPQHF. As DNA, the CDR3 is TGTGCCAGCACTGACAGCTACAATCAGCCCCAGCATTTT.